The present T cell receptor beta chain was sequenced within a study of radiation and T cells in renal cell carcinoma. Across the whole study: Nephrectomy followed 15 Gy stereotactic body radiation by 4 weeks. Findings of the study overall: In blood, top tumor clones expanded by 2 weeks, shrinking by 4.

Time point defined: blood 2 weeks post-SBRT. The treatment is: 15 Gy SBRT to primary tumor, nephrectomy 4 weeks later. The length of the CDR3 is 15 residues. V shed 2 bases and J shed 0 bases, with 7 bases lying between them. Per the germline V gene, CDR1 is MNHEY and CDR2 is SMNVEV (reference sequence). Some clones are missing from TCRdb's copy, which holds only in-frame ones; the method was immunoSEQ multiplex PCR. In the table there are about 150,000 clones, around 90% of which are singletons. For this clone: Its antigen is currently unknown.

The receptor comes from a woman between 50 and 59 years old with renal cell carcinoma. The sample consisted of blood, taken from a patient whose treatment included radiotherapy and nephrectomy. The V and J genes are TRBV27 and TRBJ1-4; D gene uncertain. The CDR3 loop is CASSLQIATNEKLFF. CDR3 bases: TGTGCCAGCAGTTTACAGATTGCAACTAATGAAAAACTGTTTTTT.